The 32 T cell receptor beta chains listed next were all sequenced from one sample in a study of follicular helper T cells after annual influenza vaccination. Time point denoted: 2014-2015 season, pre-vaccination. The data were produced by immunoSEQ multiplex PCR, yet TCRdb's version contains in-frame clones alone and is incomplete. The top ten hold roughly 0.5% of the sample, which has approximately 13,000 clones, about 78% seen once. The sequences come from CXCR5- memory CD4+ T cells sorted from blood, collected on the day of influenza vaccination. All receptors derive from an adult who received the influenza vaccine.

This clone was recorded once. This chain uses TRBV7-3 with TRBJ1-1; unclear D gene. Germline V gene lookup returns CDR1 SGHTA and CDR2 FQGTGA. This CDR3 is 13 amino acids long. V was shortened by 2 bases and J by 4 bases, with 8 bases between the two germline ends. In DNA form, the CDR3 reads TGTGCCAGCAGCTTAGTGGGGAGCACTGAAGCTTTCTTT. It yields the protein CASSLVGSTEAFF.

This clone has just a few counts. The chain is built from TRBV9 and TRBJ1-3, with a tentative D call TRBD1 (5 bases). CDR3 size: 14 residues. V was trimmed by 0 bases and J by 8 bases, leaving 12 bases between them. Germline V gives CDR1 SGDLS, CDR2 YYNGEE. The CDR3 spells CASSVVGTRDTIYF. CDR3 coding DNA: TGTGCCAGCAGCGTAGTCGGGACCCGGGACACCATATATTTT.

V and J are TRBV7-2 and TRBJ2-1; D unresolved. Germline V gene sequence: CDR1 SGHTA, CDR2 FQGNSA. This CDR3 is 15 amino acids long. Trimming stripped 4 bases from V and 9 bases from J, with 19 bases between. The CDR3 DNA is TGTGCCAGCAGCTCCGGGCCCGGCGCTCAGAGTGAGCAGTTCTTC. Translation gives CASSSGPGAQSEQFF.

This rearrangement joins TRBV29-1 to TRBJ1-1; 8 bases agree with TRBD1. Germline V lookup: CDR1 SQVTM, CDR2 ANQGSEA. The CDR3 has 12 residues. V shed 7 bases, J shed 5 bases, and the junction held 6 bases outside the gene matches. This CDR3 is CSAGGWGTEAFF. The CDR3 DNA is TGCAGCGCAGGGGGCTGGGGGACTGAAGCTTTCTTT.

V and J are TRBV4-3 and TRBJ1-6; D unclear. With 0 bases removed from V and 1 base from J, the gap between germline ends came to 10 bases. CDR1 is LGHNA, CDR2 YSLEER, per germline. The CDR3 is made up of 17 amino acids. The CDR3 DNA sequence: TGCGCCAGCAGCCAAGAACACAGCGGATCCTATAATTCACCCCTCCACTTT. This codes for CASSQEHSGSYNSPLHF.

Only one count was recorded for this clone. The V and J genes are TRBV5-5 and TRBJ1-1, with 8 positions matching TRBD1. The CDR3 loop spans 15 amino acids. Trimming took 2 bases from V and 3 from J; bases not matched to a gene: 6. CDR1 is SGHKS and CDR2 is YYEKEE in the germline V gene (reference sequence). Written as DNA, the CDR3 is TGTGCCAGCAGCTTCAGGGGGCGAGGGGACACTGAAGCTTTCTTT. Translation: CASSFRGRGDTEAFF.

The gene calls are TRBV5-1 and TRBJ2-2, with 8 bases that match TRBD2. Trimming removed 0 bases from V and 3 bases from J; junction bases left unmatched: 4. Germline loops: CDR1 SGHRS, CDR2 YFSETQ. The CDR3 spans 16 residues. The chain's CDR3 is CASSLGSGGYTGELFF. In nucleotides, the CDR3 is TGCGCCAGCAGCTTGGGAAGCGGGGGATACACCGGGGAGCTGTTTTTT.

This clone has only a few counts. The J gene is TRBJ2-7, the V gene TRBV7-2; 9 positions match TRBD1. The CDR3 consists of 14 residues. CDR1 and CDR2 (germline): SGHTA, FQGNSA. V was clipped by 1 base and J by 9 bases; unmatched bases: 7. CDR3 sequence (DNA): TGTGCCAGCAGCTTAGTAACAGGGGGCGTCGGGCAGTACTTC. Protein product: CASSLVTGGVGQYF. Drawing the rest from reference TRBV7-2 and TRBJ2-7, the complete variable domain is GAGVSQSPSNKVTEKGKDVELRCDPISGHTALYWYRQSLGQGLEFLIYFQGNSAPDKSGLPSDRFSAERTGGSVSTLTIQRTQQEDSAVYLCASSLVTGGVGQYFGPGTRLTVT.

The chain carries TRBV7-3 and TRBJ2-3; a possible D gene is TRBD2 (6 bases). The germline gives CDR1 SGHTA, CDR2 FQGTGA. With 3 bases removed from V and 4 bases from J, the gap between germline ends came to 8 bases. The CDR3 is made up of 13 amino acids. The CDR3: CASSFRGADTQYF. The CDR3 DNA is TGTGCCAGCAGCTTCCGCGGGGCAGATACGCAGTATTTT.

The V call is TRBV29-1, the J call TRBJ2-3, with D possibly matching TRBD2 (5 bases). This CDR3 is built from 13 residues. With 3 bases removed from V and 0 bases from J, the gap between germline ends came to 7 bases. The germline CDR1 and CDR2 sequences are SQVTM and ANQGSEA. CDR3 amino acids: CSVEEVSTDTQYF. The CDR3 DNA is TGCAGCGTTGAGGAGGTTAGCACAGATACGCAGTATTTT.

This chain links TRBV19 with TRBJ1-1; TRBD1 matches 7 bases. The V gene's germline CDR1 is LNHDA and CDR2 SQIVND (reference sequence). The CDR3 has 15 amino acids. V shed 2 bases, J shed 0 bases, and the junction held 3 bases outside the gene matches. The CDR3 spells CASSIQGDLNTEAFF. The CDR3 nucleotides are TGTGCCAGTAGTATACAGGGGGACCTGAACACTGAAGCTTTCTTT.

This rearrangement joins TRBV14 to TRBJ2-1; D possibly matches TRBD1 or TRBD2 (5 bases each). The CDR3 runs to 12 residues. The germline CDR1 and CDR2 sequences are SGHDN and FVKESK. The V end lost 0 bases, the J end lost 15 bases, and 12 bases lay between the germline ends. CDR3 coding DNA: TGTGCCAGCAGCCAAGAGCCTGGGACCCCGTTCTTC. Its protein is CASSQEPGTPFF.

The V gene is TRBV10-3, the J gene TRBJ2-5; TRBD1 is a possible D gene (6 bases). The CDR3 is made up of 11 amino acids. Germline values: CDR1 ENHRY, CDR2 SYGVKD. The V gene lost 6 bases and the J gene lost 4 bases, with 6 bases spanning the gap. Here the CDR3 reads CAIRQGETQYF. The CDR3 DNA sequence: TGTGCCATCAGACAGGGAGAGACCCAGTACTTC.

The chain is built from TRBV5-1 and TRBJ2-1, with a possible D match to TRBD2 (5 bases). From germline, CDR1 is SGHRS and CDR2 YFSETQ. This CDR3 contains 13 residues. Trimming took 1 base from V and 8 from J, leaving 10 bases between them. In DNA, the CDR3 is TGCGCCAGCAGCTTGCCGGGGTCGGATGAGCAGTTCTTC. Protein sequence: CASSLPGSDEQFF.

This chain uses TRBV7-2 with TRBJ1-4; 8 positions agree with TRBD1. Per the germline V gene, CDR1 is SGHTA and CDR2 is FQGNSA. Losses at the gene ends were 5 bases for V and 8 bases for J; bases not matched to a gene: 13. The CDR3 loop spans 16 amino acids. The CDR3 loop is CASSITYRGLGEKLFF. In DNA form, the CDR3 reads TGTGCCAGCAGCATCACATACAGGGGGTTAGGCGAAAAACTGTTTTTT.

The chain recombines TRBV6-1 with TRBJ1-1; no firm D call. The germline V gene has CDR1 MNHNS and CDR2 SASEGT. CDR3 length equals 13 residues. The V end was cut by 5 bases, the J end by 1 base, with 8 bases between. This CDR3 reads CASSTTTNTEAFF. CDR3 coding DNA: TGTGCCAGCAGTACCACAACGAACACTGAAGCTTTCTTT.

The gene calls are TRBV5-6 and TRBJ1-2; 7 bases line up with TRBD1. V trimming: 5 bases; J trimming: 6 bases; junction bases outside the gene matches: 7. Germline V gives CDR1 SGHDT, CDR2 YYEEEE. CDR3 length equals 13 residues. The chain's CDR3 is CASRRQGSDGYTF. The CDR3 DNA reads as TGTGCCAGCAGGCGACAGGGCTCCGATGGCTACACCTTC. The entire variable domain, with the rest obtained from reference TRBV5-6 and TRBJ1-2, is as follows: DAGVTQSPTHLIKTRGQQVTLRCSPKSGHDTVSWYQQALGQGPQFIFQYYEEEERQRGNFPDRFSGHQFPNYSSELNVNALLLGDSALYLCASRRQGSDGYTFGSGTRLTVV.

This sequence joins TRBV5-4 and TRBJ2-2, with D possibly TRBD1 on 6 matching bases. Looked up from germline, CDR1 is SGHNT and CDR2 is YYREEE (reference sequence). This CDR3 is built from 16 residues. The V end was cut by 0 bases, the J end by 4 bases, with 13 bases between. CDR3 coding DNA: TGTGCCAGCAGCTTGGTCCCGACAGGTTCCACCGGGGAGCTGTTTTTT. This gives the protein CASSLVPTGSTGELFF.

The chain carries TRBV7-9 and TRBJ2-7; D gene unclear. CDR1 and CDR2 (germline): SEHNR, FQNEAQ (reference sequence). Trimming took off 2 bases at V and 3 bases at J, with 8 bases between the two ends. This CDR3 has 13 amino acids. The DNA of the CDR3 is TGTGCCAGCAGCTTACGCGAAAACTACGAGCAGTACTTC. Amino acids: CASSLRENYEQYF.

This chain uses TRBV5-1 with TRBJ2-7, with a possible D match to TRBD2 (5 bases). V shed 4 bases and J shed 1 base, with 12 bases lying between them. CDR3 length: 14 residues. Germline assignment: CDR1 SGHRS and CDR2 YFSETQ. The CDR3 nucleotides read TGCGCCAGCAGCGCCAGACGGGAATCCTACGAGCAGTACTTC. Translated: CASSARRESYEQYF.

V is TRBV29-1 and J is TRBJ2-7, with a weak D call TRBD1 (6 bases). This CDR3 spans 14 amino acids. Germline V CDR1 and CDR2: SQVTM, ANQGSEA. The V gene lost 7 bases and the J gene lost 3 bases, with 19 bases spanning the gap. The CDR3 protein is CSAKTGLGGYEQYF. Here the CDR3 DNA reads TGCAGCGCTAAAACAGGGCTAGGCGGCTACGAGCAGTACTTC.

The rearrangement links TRBV5-4 to TRBJ2-7, with D tentatively TRBD1 or TRBD2 (6 bases each). The CDR3 spans 14 residues. V shed 0 bases and J shed 5 bases, with 12 bases lying between them. Germline V gives CDR1 SGHNT, CDR2 YYREEE (reference sequence). The CDR3 region is CASSLDEGGNEQYF. CDR3 DNA: TGTGCCAGCAGCTTGGACGAGGGGGGTAACGAGCAGTACTTC.

The genes are TRBV2 and TRBJ2-5; 10 positions agree with TRBD1. The V and J ends lost 5 bases and 6 bases, in that order; junction bases with no gene match: 12. The CDR3 covers 16 residues. Germline values: CDR1 SNHLY, CDR2 FYNNEI. The CDR3 DNA is TGTGCCAGCAGTCTTCGGGGACAGGGGAACGAGAAGACCCAGTACTTC. Translating it yields CASSLRGQGNEKTQYF.

The chain carries TRBV27 and TRBJ1-3, with D unclear. The CDR3 is 15 amino acids. Looked up from germline, CDR1 is MNHEY and CDR2 is SMNVEV (reference sequence). The V and J ends lost 4 bases and 0 bases respectively, with 10 bases between them. In DNA form, the CDR3 reads TGTGCCAGCAGTTCAGAGGCCTACTCTGGAAACACCATATATTTT. Translating gives CASSSEAYSGNTIYF.

In nucleotides, the CDR3 is TGTGCCAGCAGTTCGGGACGGTCGGGGTCAGGGGCCAACGTCCTGACTTTC. This encodes CASSSGRSGSGANVLTF. The rearrangement uses TRBV5-8 and TRBJ2-6, with D perhaps TRBD1 or TRBD2 (5 bases each). The germline V gene has CDR1 SGHTS and CDR2 YDEGEE. V dropped 5 bases and J dropped 4 bases, with 19 bases sitting between them. The CDR3 is made up of 17 amino acids.

V and J are TRBV9 and TRBJ2-7; D may be TRBD1 (7 bases). V was clipped by 0 bases and J by 7 bases, with 14 bases between them. The CDR3 is made up of 14 amino acids. Germline V gives CDR1 SGDLS, CDR2 YYNGEE. The CDR3 coding sequence is TGTGCCAGCAGCGTAGGCGGGACAGTTGTAGAGCAGTACTTC. It codes for CASSVGGTVVEQYF.

The rearrangement joins TRBV29-1 to TRBJ2-4; D unclear. CDR3 size: 16 residues. CDR1 and CDR2 (germline): SQVTM, ANQGSEA. Trimming stripped 7 bases from V and 0 bases from J, with 19 bases between. The CDR3 DNA is TGCAGCGCCCGCAATGAATACAATCTAGCCAAAAACATTCAGTACTTC. Amino acids: CSARNEYNLAKNIQYF.

CDR3 in DNA: TGTGCCAGCAGCCCGCAACCGGGACTAGTGAGCAATGAGCAGTTCTTC. The encoded protein is CASSPQPGLVSNEQFF. This rearrangement joins TRBV7-3 to TRBJ2-1, with 8 bases aligning to TRBD2. Germline V gene lookup returns CDR1 SGHTA and CDR2 FQGTGA. V lost 5 bases to trimming and J lost 6 bases; unmatched junction nucleotides: 12. This CDR3 comprises 16 residues.

The rearrangement links TRBV2 to TRBJ2-2; 7 nucleotides match TRBD2. The CDR3 consists of 14 residues. Germline values: CDR1 SNHLY, CDR2 FYNNEI. V lost 7 bases, J lost 2 bases, and 4 bases stayed unmatched. CDR3 nucleotides: TGTGCCAGCATGCGGGGACTAAACACCGGGGAGCTGTTTTTT. Translation: CASMRGLNTGELFF.

In its sample, this clone was seen a few times. In DNA, the CDR3 is TGCGCCAGCCCCGGGACAGGCTACGAGCAGTACTTC. Protein: CASPGTGYEQYF. The chain employs TRBV10-2 and TRBJ2-7; 8 bases agree with TRBD1. Germline V CDR1 and CDR2: WSHSY, SAAADI. J lost 3 bases, V lost 8 bases, and 3 bases had no gene match. The CDR3 is 12 amino acids.

The V and J genes are TRBV5-1 and TRBJ1-1; D might be TRBD1 (6 bases). The CDR3 has 16 residues. Germline V lookup: CDR1 SGHRS, CDR2 YFSETQ. Trimming pared 6 bases from V and 2 bases from J, leaving 20 bases between. The CDR3 reads CASKRGAEGPNTEAFF. The CDR3 DNA reads as TGCGCCAGCAAAAGGGGGGCAGAGGGCCCTAACACTGAAGCTTTCTTT.

The V and J genes are TRBV7-2 and TRBJ2-7; D gene ambiguous. This CDR3 is 13 amino acids long. Trimming left V 4 bases short and J 7 bases short, with 14 bases between. CDR1 is SGHTA, CDR2 FQGNSA, per germline. CDR3 loop: CASSSTLTPEQYF. The CDR3 nucleotides read TGTGCCAGCAGCTCCACGTTGACACCTGAGCAGTACTTC.